The 8 T cell receptor beta chains in this list originate from one sample, sequenced in a study of blood T cell repertoires in COVID-19. Only in-frame clones appear in the TCRdb table, and some are missing; sequencing was by immunoSEQ multiplex PCR. The sample carries approximately 38,000 clones, about nine tenths recorded once. What was sequenced was peripheral blood. All receptors come from a man aged 45-60 years with active or convalescent COVID-19.

The rearrangement links TRBV6-5 to TRBJ2-5; no firm D call. This CDR3 is built from 14 residues. V dropped 6 bases and J dropped 3 bases, with 14 bases sitting between them. Per germline, CDR1 MNHEY and CDR2 SVGAGI. The CDR3 nucleotides read TGTGCCAGCAGCCCCGGAACAAGCGAAGAGACCCAGTACTTC. This codes for CASSPGTSEETQYF.

The chain employs TRBV19 and TRBJ2-1; 10 bases agree with TRBD2. In germline, CDR1 is LNHDA, CDR2 SQIVND (reference sequence). V lost 2 bases, J lost 0 bases, and 19 bases stayed unmatched. The CDR3 is 22 amino acids. Written as DNA, the CDR3 is TGTGCCAGTAGTATAAGAGCGTTTGGTGGGCTAGCGGGGGTCTCCTCCTACAATGAGCAGTTCTTC. Amino acid sequence: CASSIRAFGGLAGVSSYNEQFF.

This sequence joins TRBV19 and TRBJ1-6; D may be TRBD1 (5 bases). The CDR3 loop spans 15 amino acids. Trimming stripped 5 bases from V and 9 bases from J, with 17 bases between. CDR1 is LNHDA, CDR2 SQIVND, per germline (reference sequence). The CDR3: CASSAGGVLGSPLHF. The CDR3 DNA is TGTGCCAGTAGTGCTGGGGGGGTTTTGGGTTCACCCCTCCACTTT. Filled out from reference TRBV19 and TRBJ1-6, the complete variable domain reads DGGITQSPKYLFRKEGQNVTLSCEQNLNHDAMYWYRQDPGQGLRLIYYSQIVNDFQKGDIAEGYSVSREKKESFPLTVTSAQKNPTAFYLCASSAGGVLGSPLHFGNGTRLTVT.

The chain has TRBV5-4 and TRBJ1-4; D not resolved. V was pared by 0 bases and J by 0 bases, with 12 bases between. Germline V CDR1 and CDR2: SGHNT, YYREEE (reference sequence). This CDR3 has 17 amino acids. The CDR3 DNA is TGTGCCAGCAGCTTGGATCCCCCAGGATCAACTAATGAAAAACTGTTTTTT. The encoded protein is CASSLDPPGSTNEKLFF.

This clone was counted a single time. The genes are TRBV2 and TRBJ2-3; 9 nucleotides align to TRBD2. The CDR3 spans 14 residues. The trim removed 7 bases at V and 6 bases at J, leaving 8 bases unmatched. Germline-derived CDR1 and CDR2 are SNHLY and FYNNEI. This CDR3 is CASMMAGGPDTQYF. The CDR3 DNA reads as TGTGCCAGCATGATGGCGGGAGGGCCTGATACGCAGTATTTT. The whole variable domain, filled in from reference TRBV2 and TRBJ2-3, reads EPEVTQTPSHQVTQMGQEVILRCVPISNHLYFYWYRQILGQKVEFLVSFYNNEISEKSEIFDDQFSVERPDGSNFTLKIRSTKLEDSAMYFCASMMAGGPDTQYFGPGTRLTVL.

This chain joins TRBV10-3 and TRBJ1-3; no definite D call. The CDR3 totals 16 residues. Deletions cut 4 bases from V and 0 bases from J, with 13 bases between. Germline V gene data show CDR1 as ENHRY and CDR2 as SYGVKD. Here the CDR3 DNA reads TGTGCCATCAGTGGGGAGAGACGGCTCTCTGGAAACACCATATATTTT. This encodes CAISGERRLSGNTIYF.

J is TRBJ2-5 and V is TRBV15, with TRBD2 as a possible D gene (6 bases). From germline, CDR1 is LNHNV and CDR2 YYDKDF (reference sequence). Trimming removed 3 bases from V and 7 bases from J, with 24 bases in between. This CDR3 contains 17 residues. The DNA of the CDR3 is TGTGCCACCAGCAGCCACGGCACGCTAGCGACGCTTGTGACCCAGTACTTC. It codes for CATSSHGTLATLVTQYF. The whole variable domain, remainder taken from reference TRBV15 and TRBJ2-5, is DAMVIQNPRYQVTQFGKPVTLSCSQTLNHNVMYWYQQKSSQAPKLLFHYYDKDFNNEADTPDNFQSRRPNTSFCFLDIRSPGLGDTAMYLCATSSHGTLATLVTQYFGPGTRLLVL.

This rearrangement joins TRBV24-1 to TRBJ2-2, with D unclear. The CDR3 contains 15 residues. From germline, CDR1 is KGHDR and CDR2 SFDVKD. V was trimmed by 3 bases and J by 6 bases, leaving 13 bases between them. The CDR3, as DNA: TGTGCCACCAGTGATGCCCCAGGTTTCCCCGGGGAGCTGTTTTTT. Its protein product is CATSDAPGFPGELFF.